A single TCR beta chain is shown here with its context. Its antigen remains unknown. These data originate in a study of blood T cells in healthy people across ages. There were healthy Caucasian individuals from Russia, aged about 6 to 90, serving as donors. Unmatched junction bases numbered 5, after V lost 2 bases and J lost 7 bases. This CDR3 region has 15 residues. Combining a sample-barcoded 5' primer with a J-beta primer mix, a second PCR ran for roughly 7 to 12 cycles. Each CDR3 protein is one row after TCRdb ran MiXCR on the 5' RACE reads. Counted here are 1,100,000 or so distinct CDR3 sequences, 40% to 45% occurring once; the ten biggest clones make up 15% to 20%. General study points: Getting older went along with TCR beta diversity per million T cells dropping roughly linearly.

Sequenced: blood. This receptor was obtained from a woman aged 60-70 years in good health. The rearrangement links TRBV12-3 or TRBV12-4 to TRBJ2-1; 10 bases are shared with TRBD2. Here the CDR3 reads CASSLLAGGMNEQFF. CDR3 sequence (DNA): TGTGCCAGCAGTTTATTAGCGGGAGGTATGAATGAGCAGTTCTTC.